The 21 T cell receptor beta chains below were found in one sample sequenced in a study of blood T cell repertoires in COVID-19. Libraries were prepared by immunoSEQ multiplex PCR; TCRdb keeps only in-frame clonotypes and omits some of them. This sample yields a few hundred thousand clones, of which nearly 90% are seen a single time; approximately 15% belongs to the top ten. Sequencing was performed on PBMCs or T cells enriched from blood (not recorded which). The receptors were sampled from a man aged 30-40 years who had been exposed to COVID-19.

This chain uses TRBV5-1 with TRBJ1-1, with 8 bases aligning to TRBD1. CDR3 length equals 14 residues. After removal of 2 bases from V and 5 bases from J, the junction contained 5 bases not matched to a gene. The V gene's germline CDR1 is SGHRS and CDR2 YFSETQ. The CDR3 loop reads CASSLDRGLTEAFF. CDR3 DNA sequence: TGCGCCAGCAGCTTAGACAGGGGTTTAACTGAAGCTTTCTTT.

This chain connects TRBV4-1 to TRBJ1-1; D call uncertain. The CDR3 is 15 residues long. V was cut by 1 base and J by 2 bases, with 11 bases left in between. CDR1 and CDR2 (germline): MGHRA, YSYEKL. The CDR3 DNA sequence: TGCGCCAGCAGCCAAGCCCCACTCACTAACACTGAAGCTTTCTTT. It yields the protein CASSQAPLTNTEAFF.

The chain uses TRBV2 and TRBJ2-7, with D maybe TRBD2 (5 bases). CDR1 and CDR2 (germline): SNHLY, FYNNEI. V was cut by 7 bases and J by 3 bases, with 13 bases left in between. The CDR3 is made up of 13 amino acids. CDR3 DNA: TGTGCCAGCAAGCTAGCTCCGCTCTACGAGCAGTACTTC. Its protein is CASKLAPLYEQYF.

The rearrangement uses TRBV4-2 and TRBJ1-2; D is possibly TRBD1 (6 bases). CDR1 is LGHNA, CDR2 YNFKEQ, per germline. Trimming removed 3 bases from V and 8 bases from J, with 13 bases in between. This CDR3 is built from 13 residues. The DNA of the CDR3 is TGTGCCAGCAGCCAGTCACAGGGCTCGGGCTACACCTTC. This codes for CASSQSQGSGYTF.

CDR3 sequence reads: CASSLVPGGGSPLHF. The CDR3 coding sequence is TGTGCCAGCAGCTTGGTTCCAGGGGGCGGTTCACCCCTCCACTTT. The genes are TRBV5-4 and TRBJ1-6, with 8 nucleotides matching TRBD1. The CDR3 length is 15 residues. V shed 0 bases and J 9 bases; nucleotides not matched to a gene: 5. The germline V gene has CDR1 SGHNT and CDR2 YYREEE (reference sequence).

The chain has TRBV6-5 and TRBJ1-1, with D maybe TRBD1 (6 bases). CDR3 length: 13 amino acids. The V gene lost 10 bases and the J gene lost 0 bases, with 12 bases spanning the gap. CDR1 is MNHEY, CDR2 SVGAGI, per germline. CDR3 in DNA: TGTGCCACCCACAGGGCCATGAACACTGAAGCTTTCTTT. Its translation: CATHRAMNTEAFF.

This chain connects TRBV29-1 to TRBJ1-2; 7 nucleotides agree with TRBD1. The V gene's germline CDR1 is SQVTM and CDR2 ANQGSEA. This CDR3 is built from 14 residues. The ends lost 6 bases at V and 3 bases at J; junction bases unmatched: 10. The CDR3 loop is CSVAFGQVDYGYTF. For the CDR3, the DNA is TGCAGCGTAGCTTTTGGACAGGTTGACTATGGCTACACCTTC.

V usage is TRBV3-1 (or the pseudogene TRBV3-2) and J usage is TRBJ1-1; a possible D gene is TRBD1 (6 bases). Germline V gives CDR1 LGHDT, CDR2 YNNKEL (reference sequence). This CDR3 contains 15 residues. The V and J ends lost 1 base and 3 bases respectively, with 12 bases between them. The chain's CDR3 is CASSQVGGADTEAFF. CDR3 DNA sequence: TGTGCCAGCAGCCAAGTTGGGGGGGCGGACACTGAAGCTTTCTTT.

J is TRBJ1-1 and V is TRBV2; D might be TRBD1 (6 bases). The CDR3 extends over 14 amino acids. The germline V and J ends were trimmed by 7 bases and 1 base, with 13 bases remaining between them. Per germline, CDR1 SNHLY and CDR2 FYNNEI. The CDR3 protein is CASNYLQGNTEAFF. The CDR3 bases are TGTGCCAGCAACTACTTACAGGGGAACACTGAAGCTTTCTTT.

The CDR3 DNA reads as TGCGCCAGCAGCCCTGCGGTAGCGGGGGGGTACAATGAGCAGTTCTTC. Translated: CASSPAVAGGYNEQFF. The chain links TRBV4-3 to TRBJ2-1; 11 positions match TRBD2. Losses at the gene ends were 4 bases for V and 4 bases for J; bases not matched to a gene: 6. The CDR3 sequence is 16 residues long. Germline assignment: CDR1 LGHNA and CDR2 YSLEER.

V usage is TRBV2 and J usage is TRBJ2-6, with a possible D match to TRBD2 (6 bases). V was trimmed by 5 bases and J by 2 bases, leaving 10 bases between them. This CDR3 has 15 residues. Germline CDR1 reads SNHLY; CDR2 reads FYNNEI. DNA of the CDR3: TGTGCCAGCAGTACGGAGGGCGCTGGGGCCAACGTCCTGACTTTC. Translated, it gives CASSTEGAGANVLTF.

The chain employs TRBV5-1 and TRBJ2-1, with 10 bases lining up with TRBD2. Germline CDR1 SGHRS, CDR2 YFSETQ. The CDR3 covers 18 residues. V dropped 0 bases and J dropped 0; count of bases not matched to a gene: 6. CDR3 amino acids: CASSLVSGGSSSYNEQFF. The CDR3 coding sequence is TGCGCCAGCAGCTTGGTTAGCGGGGGGTCTAGCTCCTACAATGAGCAGTTCTTC.

The CDR3 is CASGPGQGISPQHF. The CDR3 DNA follows: TGTGCTAGTGGCCCGGGACAGGGAATCAGCCCCCAGCATTTT. V and J are TRBV12-5 and TRBJ1-5; 9 positions agree with TRBD1. The CDR3 loop spans 14 amino acids. The germline gives CDR1 LGHNT, CDR2 FRNRAP. Trimming at V came to 6 bases and at J to 10 bases, leaving 10 bases not matched to a gene.

The chain couples TRBV6-5 to TRBJ1-6; the match to TRBD1 covers 7 bases. There are 13 residues in the CDR3. CDR1 MNHEY and CDR2 SVGAGI come from the germline V gene. The V gene end was trimmed by 6 bases and the J gene end by 7 bases; junction bases not matched to a gene: 3. DNA of the CDR3: TGTGCCAGCAGGACAGGGCAGAATTCACCCCTCCACTTT. Its protein product is CASRTGQNSPLHF.

The chain is built from TRBV6-5 and TRBJ2-5; TRBD2 is a possible D gene (5 bases). The CDR3 spans 11 residues. Trimming shortened V by 4 bases and J by 5 bases, and 5 bases separated the two germline ends. Germline CDR1 is MNHEY and CDR2 is SVGAGI. The CDR3 nucleotides are TGTGCCAGCAGTTCGGGGGAGACCCAGTACTTC. Translation: CASSSGETQYF.

J is TRBJ2-1 and V is TRBV1; no DNA check was done on the table's D call, TRBD2. TRBV1 is an annotated pseudogene. This CDR3 region has 17 residues. This chain's CDR3 is CTSSQDTGGGPNNEQFF. The CDR3 nucleotides are TGCACCAGCAGCCAAGATACTGGCGGGGGGCCGAACAATGAGCAGTTCTTC.

This clone was observed a handful of times. V gene TRBV6-2 or TRBV6-3 combines with J gene TRBJ2-5, with D perhaps matching TRBD1 (5 bases). The ends were cut back, 6 bases at V and 2 bases at J, with 13 bases in the middle. Germline CDR1 and CDR2: MNHEY and SVGEGT. CDR3 length: 14 residues. The CDR3 nucleotides are TGTGCCAGCAGCCAGCCCAGGGTACAAGAGACCCAGTACTTC. Its translation is CASSQPRVQETQYF.

V and J are TRBV7-2 and TRBJ2-5; TRBD2 might be the D (5 bases). Trimming removed 4 bases at V and 1 base at J, with 10 bases between. From germline, CDR1 is SGHTA and CDR2 FQGNSA. The CDR3 loop spans 14 amino acids. The DNA for the CDR3 is TGTGCCAGCAGCTCGACGGGAATCCAAGAGACCCAGTACTTC. Translation: CASSSTGIQETQYF.

This clone turned up a few times. J is TRBJ2-7 and V is TRBV6-5; the match to TRBD1 covers 10 bases. Germline assignment: CDR1 MNHEY and CDR2 SVGAGI. V shed 4 bases, J shed 4 bases, and the junction held 7 bases outside the gene matches. The CDR3 is made up of 15 amino acids. CDR3 protein: CASSSGTGESYEQYF. DNA of the CDR3: TGTGCCAGCAGTTCCGGGACAGGGGAAAGTTACGAGCAGTACTTC.

This rearrangement joins TRBV9 to TRBJ2-7; TRBD1 is a possible D gene (6 bases). Germline lookup yields CDR1 SGDLS and CDR2 YYNGEE. CDR3 length: 17 residues. V lost 0 bases and J lost 0, with 16 bases in between. The CDR3 DNA follows: TGTGCCAGCAGCGTAGGGACAGCCCCTTTCGGCTCCTACGAGCAGTACTTC. Protein product: CASSVGTAPFGSYEQYF.

The chain has TRBV7-9 and TRBJ2-7, with 8 positions matching TRBD2. The J segment lost 7 bases and the V segment lost 1 base, leaving 6 bases of the junction unmatched. CDR3 size: 14 residues. Per the germline V gene, CDR1 is SEHNR and CDR2 is FQNEAQ (reference sequence). The CDR3, as DNA: TGTGCCAGCAGCTTAGATGCGGGGGGCCCGGAGCAGTACTTC. Translation gives CASSLDAGGPEQYF. The whole variable domain, remainder taken from reference TRBV7-9 and TRBJ2-7, is DTGVSQNPRHKITKRGQNVTFRCDPISEHNRLYWYRQTLGQGPEFLTYFQNEAQLEKSRLLSDRFSAERPKGSFSTLEIQRTEQGDSAMYLCASSLDAGGPEQYFGPGTRLTVT.